This T cell receptor (beta chain) was obtained from a study of blood T cell repertoires in COVID-19. Repertoires were generated with immunoSEQ multiplex PCR, while TCRdb's copy carries only in-frame clones and drops some. This table has 150,000 to 200,000 clones, around 87% appearing once. The V and J ends lost 6 bases and 5 bases respectively, with 19 bases between them. The CDR3 is 15 residues long. Per the germline V gene, CDR1 is SGHAT and CDR2 is FQDESV (reference sequence). The receptor was derived from a man aged 35-49 years with active or convalescent COVID-19. The sequenced sample consisted of peripheral blood. The chain employs TRBV11-1 and TRBJ1-2; D is possibly TRBD1 (6 bases). The CDR3 protein is CASSPTGRYSYGYTF. For the CDR3, the DNA is TGTGCCAGCAGTCCGACAGGAAGATACTCTTATGGCTACACCTTC.